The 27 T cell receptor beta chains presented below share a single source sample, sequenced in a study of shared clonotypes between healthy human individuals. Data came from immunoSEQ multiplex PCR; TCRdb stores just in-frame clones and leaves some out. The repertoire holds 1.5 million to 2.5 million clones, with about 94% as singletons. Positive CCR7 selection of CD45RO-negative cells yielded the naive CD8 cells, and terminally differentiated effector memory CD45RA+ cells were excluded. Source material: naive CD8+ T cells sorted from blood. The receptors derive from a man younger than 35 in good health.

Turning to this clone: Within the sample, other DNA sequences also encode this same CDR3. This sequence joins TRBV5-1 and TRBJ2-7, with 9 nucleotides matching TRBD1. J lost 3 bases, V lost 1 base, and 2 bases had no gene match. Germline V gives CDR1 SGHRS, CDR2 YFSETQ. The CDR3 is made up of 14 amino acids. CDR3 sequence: CASSLRGQGYEQYF. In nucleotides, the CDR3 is TGCGCCAGCAGCTTGAGGGGACAGGGCTACGAGCAGTACTTC.

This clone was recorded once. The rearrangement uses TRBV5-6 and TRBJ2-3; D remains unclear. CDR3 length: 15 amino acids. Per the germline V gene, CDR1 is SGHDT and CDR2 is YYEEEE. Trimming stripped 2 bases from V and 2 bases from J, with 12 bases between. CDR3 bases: TGTGCCAGCAGCTTAGGTAGTGCTTTCACAGATACGCAGTATTTT. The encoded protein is CASSLGSAFTDTQYF.

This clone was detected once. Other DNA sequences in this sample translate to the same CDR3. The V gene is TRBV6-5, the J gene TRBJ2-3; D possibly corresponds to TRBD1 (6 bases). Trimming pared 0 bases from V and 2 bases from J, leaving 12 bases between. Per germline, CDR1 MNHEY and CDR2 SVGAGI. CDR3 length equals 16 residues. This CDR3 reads CASSYSAGTPTDTQYF. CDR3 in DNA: TGTGCCAGCAGTTACTCGGCCGGGACACCCACAGATACGCAGTATTTT.

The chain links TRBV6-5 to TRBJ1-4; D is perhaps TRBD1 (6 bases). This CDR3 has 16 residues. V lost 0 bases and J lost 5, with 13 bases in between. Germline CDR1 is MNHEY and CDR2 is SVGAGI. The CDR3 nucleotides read TGTGCCAGCAGTTACTCGGCAGGGGAAAAGAATGAAAAACTGTTTTTT. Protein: CASSYSAGEKNEKLFF.

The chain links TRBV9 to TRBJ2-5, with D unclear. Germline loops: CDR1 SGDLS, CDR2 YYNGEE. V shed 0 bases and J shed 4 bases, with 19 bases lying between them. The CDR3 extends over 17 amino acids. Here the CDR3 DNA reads TGTGCCAGCAGCGTAGAGGGTCTGGGGTCGAAGGCAGAGACCCAGTACTTC. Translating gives CASSVEGLGSKAETQYF. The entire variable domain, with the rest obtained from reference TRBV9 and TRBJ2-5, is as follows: DSGVTQTPKHLITATGQRVTLRCSPRSGDLSVYWYQQSLDQGLQFLIQYYNGEERAKGNILERFSAQQFPDLHSELNLSSLELGDSALYFCASSVEGLGSKAETQYFGPGTRLLVL.

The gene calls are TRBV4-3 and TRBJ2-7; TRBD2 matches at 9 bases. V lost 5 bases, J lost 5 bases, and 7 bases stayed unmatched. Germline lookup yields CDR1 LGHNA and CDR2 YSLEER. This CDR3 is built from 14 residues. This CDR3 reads CASSEGLAPHEQYF. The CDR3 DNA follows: TGCGCCAGCAGCGAGGGACTAGCACCCCACGAGCAGTACTTC.

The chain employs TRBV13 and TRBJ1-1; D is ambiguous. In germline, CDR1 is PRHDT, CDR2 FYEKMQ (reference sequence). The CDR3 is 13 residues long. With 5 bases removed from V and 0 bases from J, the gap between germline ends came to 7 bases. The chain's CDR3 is CASSVGLNTEAFF. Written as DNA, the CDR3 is TGTGCCAGCAGCGTGGGCCTGAACACTGAAGCTTTCTTT. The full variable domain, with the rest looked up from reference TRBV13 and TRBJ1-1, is AAGVIQSPRHLIKEKRETATLKCYPIPRHDTVYWYQQGPGQDPQFLISFYEKMQSDKGSIPDRFSAQQFSDYHSELNMSSLELGDSALYFCASSVGLNTEAFFGQGTRLTVV.

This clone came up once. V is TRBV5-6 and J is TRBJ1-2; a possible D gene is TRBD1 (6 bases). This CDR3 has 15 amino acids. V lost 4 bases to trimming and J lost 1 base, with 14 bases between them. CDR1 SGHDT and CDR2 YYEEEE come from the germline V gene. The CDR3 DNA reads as TGTGCCAGCAGCCTTGGGACACAGTTTAACTATGGCTACACCTTC. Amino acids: CASSLGTQFNYGYTF.

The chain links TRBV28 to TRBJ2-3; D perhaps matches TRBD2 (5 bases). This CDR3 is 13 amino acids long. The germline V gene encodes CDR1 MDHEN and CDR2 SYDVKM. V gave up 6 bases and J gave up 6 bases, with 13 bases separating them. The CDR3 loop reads CASSGVGMDTQYF. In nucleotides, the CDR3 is TGTGCCAGCAGCGGGGTGGGAATGGATACGCAGTATTTT. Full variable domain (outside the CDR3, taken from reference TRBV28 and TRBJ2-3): DVKVTQSSRYLVKRTGEKVFLECVQDMDHENMFWYRQDPGLGLRLIYFSYDVKMKEKGDIPEGYSVSREKKERFSLILESASTNQTSMYLCASSGVGMDTQYFGPGTRLTVL.

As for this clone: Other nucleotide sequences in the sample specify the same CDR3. This CDR3 reads CASSLYTEAFF. The CDR3 region has the DNA TGTGCCAGCAGCCTATACACTGAAGCTTTCTTT. The V call is TRBV13, the J call TRBJ1-1; D is ambiguous. The CDR3 has 11 amino acids. Looked up from germline, CDR1 is PRHDT and CDR2 is FYEKMQ (reference sequence). Trimming cost V 5 bases and J 3 bases, with 4 bases left between them.

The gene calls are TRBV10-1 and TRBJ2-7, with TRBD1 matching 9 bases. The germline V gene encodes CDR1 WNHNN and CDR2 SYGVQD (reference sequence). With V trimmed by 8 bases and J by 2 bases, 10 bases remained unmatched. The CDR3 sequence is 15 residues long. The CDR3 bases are TGCGCCAGCCCTTACAGGGGGCAAGCCCCCTACGAGCAGTACTTC. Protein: CASPYRGQAPYEQYF.

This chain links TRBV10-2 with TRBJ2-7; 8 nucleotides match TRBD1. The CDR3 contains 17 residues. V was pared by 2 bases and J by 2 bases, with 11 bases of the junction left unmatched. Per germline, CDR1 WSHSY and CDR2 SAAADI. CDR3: CASSERTGLGVAYEQYF. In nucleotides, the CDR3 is TGCGCCAGCAGTGAGAGGACAGGGCTGGGGGTGGCCTACGAGCAGTACTTC.

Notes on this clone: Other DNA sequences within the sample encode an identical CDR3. The CDR3 DNA reads as TGCGCCAGCAGCTTGAGGCCCCAAGAGACCCAGTACTTC. Amino acids: CASSLRPQETQYF. V and J are TRBV5-1 and TRBJ2-5; D is undetermined. CDR1 and CDR2 from the germline V gene are SGHRS and YFSETQ. The V gene lost 1 base and the J gene lost 1 base, with 5 bases spanning the gap. This CDR3 has 13 residues.

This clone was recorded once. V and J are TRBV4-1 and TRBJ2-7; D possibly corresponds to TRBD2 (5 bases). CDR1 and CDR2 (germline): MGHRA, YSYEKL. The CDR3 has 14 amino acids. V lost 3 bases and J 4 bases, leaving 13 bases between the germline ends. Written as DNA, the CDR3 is TGCGCCAGCAGCCAGAGGGCAGGCTCTTACGAGCAGTACTTC. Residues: CASSQRAGSYEQYF.

As DNA, the CDR3 is TGTGCCAGCAGGTCCCAGACAGGGAGGAACACTGAAGCTTTCTTT. This gives the protein CASRSQTGRNTEAFF. This sequence joins TRBV7-9 and TRBJ1-1; 7 bases map to TRBD1. The CDR3 totals 15 residues. With V trimmed by 6 bases and J by 1 base, 8 bases remained unmatched. CDR1 is SEHNR, CDR2 FQNEAQ, per germline (reference sequence).

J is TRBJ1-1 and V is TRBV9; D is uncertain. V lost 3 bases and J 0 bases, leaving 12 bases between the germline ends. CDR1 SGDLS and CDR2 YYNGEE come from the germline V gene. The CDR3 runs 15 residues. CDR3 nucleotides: TGTGCCAGCAGCGGTAGTTCTGTTATGAACACTGAAGCTTTCTTT. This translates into CASSGSSVMNTEAFF.

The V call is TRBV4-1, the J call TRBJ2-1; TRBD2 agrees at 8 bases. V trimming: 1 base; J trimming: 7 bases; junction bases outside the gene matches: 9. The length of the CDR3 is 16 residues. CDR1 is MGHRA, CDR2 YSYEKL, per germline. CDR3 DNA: TGCGCCAGCAGCCAAGTCTTCGGGGGGGCGTTTAATGAGCAGTTCTTC. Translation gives CASSQVFGGAFNEQFF.

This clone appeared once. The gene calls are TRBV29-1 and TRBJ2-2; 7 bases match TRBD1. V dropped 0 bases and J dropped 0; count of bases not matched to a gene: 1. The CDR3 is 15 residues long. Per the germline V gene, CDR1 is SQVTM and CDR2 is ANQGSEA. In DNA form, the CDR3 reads TGCAGCGTTGAAGAGGGGACAGCGAACACCGGGGAGCTGTTTTTT. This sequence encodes CSVEEGTANTGELFF.

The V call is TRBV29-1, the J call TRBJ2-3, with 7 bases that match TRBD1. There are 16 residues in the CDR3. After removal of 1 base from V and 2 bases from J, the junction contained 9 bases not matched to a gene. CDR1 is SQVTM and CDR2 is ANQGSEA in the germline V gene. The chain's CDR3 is CSVEGMDRSTTDTQYF. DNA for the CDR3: TGCAGCGTTGAAGGGATGGACAGGAGCACCACAGATACGCAGTATTTT.

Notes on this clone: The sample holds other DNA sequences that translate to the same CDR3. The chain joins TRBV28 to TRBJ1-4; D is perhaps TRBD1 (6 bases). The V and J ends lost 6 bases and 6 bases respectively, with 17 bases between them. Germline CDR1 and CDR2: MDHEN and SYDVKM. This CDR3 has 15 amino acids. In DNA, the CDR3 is TGTGCCAGCAGCCCGCCGGGGGGGCTAGATGAAAAACTGTTTTTT. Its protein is CASSPPGGLDEKLFF.

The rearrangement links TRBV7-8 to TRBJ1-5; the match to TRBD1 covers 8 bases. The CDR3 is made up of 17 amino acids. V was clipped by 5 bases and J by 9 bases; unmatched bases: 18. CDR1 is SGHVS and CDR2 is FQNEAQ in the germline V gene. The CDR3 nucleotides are TGTGCCAGCAGCCCATCTCCGGGACAGGTACCAGGAAGGCCCCAGCATTTT. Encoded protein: CASSPSPGQVPGRPQHF.

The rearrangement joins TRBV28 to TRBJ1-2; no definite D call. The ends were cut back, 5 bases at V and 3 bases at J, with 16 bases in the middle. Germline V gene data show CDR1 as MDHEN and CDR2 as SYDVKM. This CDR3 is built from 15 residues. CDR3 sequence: CASSQTEEAHYGYTF. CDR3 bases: TGTGCCAGCAGTCAAACAGAAGAGGCTCACTATGGCTACACCTTC.

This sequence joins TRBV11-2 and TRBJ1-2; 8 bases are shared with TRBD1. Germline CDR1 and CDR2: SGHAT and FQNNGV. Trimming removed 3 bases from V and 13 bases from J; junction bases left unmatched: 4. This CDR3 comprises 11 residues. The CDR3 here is CASSFDDRGTF. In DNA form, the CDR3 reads TGTGCCAGCAGCTTTGACGACAGGGGCACCTTC.

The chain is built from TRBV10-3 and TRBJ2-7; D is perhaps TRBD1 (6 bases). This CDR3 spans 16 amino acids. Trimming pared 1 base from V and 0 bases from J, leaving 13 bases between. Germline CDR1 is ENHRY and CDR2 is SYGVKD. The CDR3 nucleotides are TGTGCCATCAGTGAGTGGGACAACACAAACTCCTACGAGCAGTACTTC. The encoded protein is CAISEWDNTNSYEQYF.

CDR3 protein: CASSDGTAYEQYF. CDR3 bases: TGCGCCAGCAGTGACGGGACAGCCTACGAGCAGTACTTC. This sequence joins TRBV10-2 and TRBJ2-7; 7 nucleotides line up with TRBD1. The V and J ends lost 3 bases and 2 bases, in that order; junction bases with no gene match: 1. This CDR3 has 13 residues. Per the germline V gene, CDR1 is WSHSY and CDR2 is SAAADI.

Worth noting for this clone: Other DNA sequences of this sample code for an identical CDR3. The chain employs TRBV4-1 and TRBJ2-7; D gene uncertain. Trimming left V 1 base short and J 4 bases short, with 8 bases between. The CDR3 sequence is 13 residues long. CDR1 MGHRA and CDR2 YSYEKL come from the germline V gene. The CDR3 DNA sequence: TGCGCCAGCAGCCAAGGCCAGGCGTACGAGCAGTACTTC. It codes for CASSQGQAYEQYF.

The CDR3 nucleotides are TGCGCCAGCAGCCAAGATCCGGTTTTTTGGCCCGATGGCTACACCTTC. Translating gives CASSQDPVFWPDGYTF. The chain couples TRBV4-1 to TRBJ1-2; D not resolved. V dropped 0 bases and J dropped 6 bases, with 17 bases sitting between them. The CDR3 length is 16 residues. CDR1 and CDR2 from the germline V gene are MGHRA and YSYEKL.